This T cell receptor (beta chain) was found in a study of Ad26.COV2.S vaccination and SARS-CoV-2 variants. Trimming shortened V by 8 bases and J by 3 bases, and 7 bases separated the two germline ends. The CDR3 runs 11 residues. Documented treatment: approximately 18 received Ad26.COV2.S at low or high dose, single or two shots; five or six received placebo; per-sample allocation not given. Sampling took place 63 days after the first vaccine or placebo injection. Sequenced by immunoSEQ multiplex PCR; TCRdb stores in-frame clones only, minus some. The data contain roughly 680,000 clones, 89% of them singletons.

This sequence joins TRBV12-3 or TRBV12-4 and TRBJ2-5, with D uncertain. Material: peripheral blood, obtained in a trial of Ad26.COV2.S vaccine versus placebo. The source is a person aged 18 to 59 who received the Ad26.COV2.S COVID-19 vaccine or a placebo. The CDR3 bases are TGTGCCAGCCTGGACGAAGAGACCCAGTACTTC. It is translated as CASLDEETQYF.